The present TCR beta chain was sequenced within a study of cytomegalovirus exposure and HLA in healthy donors. On the study more broadly: Counted in an early data release were about 85 million unique TCRs from HLA-typed donors.

The study ran its PCR with 60 Vbeta and 13 Jbeta primers. TCRdb's table, derived via immunoSEQ multiplex PCR, lists solely in-frame clones and lacks some. The specimen's table records under 130,000 clones. Study outcomes and limitations: Presence/absence analysis assumed near-uniform sequencing depth across donors. Common viral pathogens seemed to be connected with several of the most significant clusters, according to a later analysis. Available immune exposure information covered CMV serostatus only.

Remarks on this clone: Its specificity is unknown.

V trimming: 0 bases; J trimming: 7 bases; junction bases outside the gene matches: 7. The germline V gene encodes CDR1 SGHRS and CDR2 YFSETQ. The CDR3 loop spans 15 amino acids. The rearrangement links TRBV5-1 to TRBJ2-1; 7 bases map to TRBD2. Sequenced: PBMCs. The TCR originated in a middle-aged man in good health and CMV-seronegative. The CDR3 sequence: CASSLGAGVVNEQFF. The CDR3, as DNA: TGCGCCAGCAGCTTGGGGGCGGGAGTGGTAAATGAGCAGTTCTTC.